This passage covers 24 T cell receptor beta chains from one sample sequenced in a study of T-cell reconstitution after alpha-beta-depleted transplantation in children. During its preparation, the TCRbeta library received unique molecular identifiers. From the PCR reads, TCRdb called clonotypes with MiXCR, one entry per CDR3 protein. The table includes just over 950,000 distinct CDR3 sequences, about 29% detected once. Sequenced material: PBMCs, mostly from graft donor cells, taken 360 days after TCRalphabeta/CD19-depleted stem cell transplant. The receptors shown here come from a boy in the first two years of life who had a stem cell transplant for SCID, so the T cells may come from the graft donor.

This chain connects TRBV7-3 to TRBJ2-1, with TRBD2 matching 11 bases. The CDR3 loop spans 15 amino acids. From germline, CDR1 is SGHTA and CDR2 FQGTGA. V was pared by 5 bases and J by 5 bases, with 5 bases of the junction left unmatched. The CDR3 loop reads CASSPGLAANNEQFF. As DNA, the CDR3 is TGTGCCAGCAGCCCGGGACTAGCGGCCAACAATGAGCAGTTCTTC.

A few counts support this clonotype. V gene TRBV3-1 combines with J gene TRBJ2-1; D perhaps matches TRBD1 (6 bases). CDR3 length: 14 amino acids. Germline lookup yields CDR1 LGHDT and CDR2 YNNKEL (reference sequence). The V gene lost 1 base and the J gene lost 6 bases, with 10 bases spanning the gap. For the CDR3, the DNA is TGTGCCAGCAGCCAAGTCCGCAGGGGCAATGAGCAGTTCTTC. Translated, it gives CASSQVRRGNEQFF.

This clonotype occurred a few times. The chain links TRBV5-1 to TRBJ2-1; perhaps TRBD2 as D (6 bases). Between the trimmed V and J ends, which lost 2 bases and 8 bases, there was a span of 14 bases. Germline CDR1 SGHRS, CDR2 YFSETQ. The CDR3 consists of 14 residues. Written as DNA, the CDR3 is TGCGCCAGCAGCTTTCGCCGGGGGAGCGATGAGCAGTTCTTC. It specifies CASSFRRGSDEQFF.

This chain connects TRBV5-1 to TRBJ2-1, with 7 bases identical to TRBD1. CDR1 is SGHRS and CDR2 is YFSETQ in the germline V gene. V was pared by 9 bases and J by 0 bases, with 3 bases of the junction left unmatched. The CDR3 has 13 amino acids. CDR3 in DNA: TGCGCCACCTCAGGGGGCTCCTACAATGAGCAGTTCTTC. It encodes CATSGGSYNEQFF.

The CDR3 coding sequence is TGCAGTGCTATAGGCGGAAATTCACCCCTCCACTTT. Translated: CSAIGGNSPLHF. This chain uses TRBV20-1 with TRBJ1-6; D is ambiguous. The CDR3 covers 12 residues. Per the germline V gene, CDR1 is DFQATT and CDR2 is SNEGSKA (reference sequence). The V end was cut by 4 bases, the J end by 7 bases, with 8 bases between.

The V call is TRBV3-1, the J call TRBJ1-5; D gene uncertain. From germline, CDR1 is LGHDT and CDR2 YNNKEL (reference sequence). The CDR3 spans 16 residues. V was pared by 0 bases and J by 4 bases, with 13 bases between. The CDR3 bases are TGTGCCAGCAGCCAAGATTGTTGGCCTGGAAATCAGCCCCAGCATTTT. This sequence encodes CASSQDCWPGNQPQHF.

This clonotype has more than one count but fewer than ten. Here the CDR3 reads CASSSVLAPSQFF. The CDR3 nucleotides are TGTGCCAGCAGTTCGGTCCTAGCCCCATCCCAGTTCTTC. V is TRBV12-3 or TRBV12-4 and J is TRBJ2-1, with D possibly matching TRBD2 (5 bases). V lost 4 bases and J lost 13, with 17 bases in between. The CDR3 has 13 residues.

The chain uses TRBV15 and TRBJ2-1, with 14 bases that match TRBD2. The CDR3 sequence is 17 residues long. With V trimmed by 4 bases and J by 5 bases, 7 bases remained unmatched. CDR1 is LNHNV, CDR2 YYDKDF, per germline (reference sequence). The CDR3 sequence: CATSILPGLAGDNEQFF. Written as DNA, the CDR3 is TGTGCCACCAGCATCCTCCCGGGACTAGCGGGGGACAATGAGCAGTTCTTC.

This clonotype has only a few counts. The J gene is TRBJ1-5, the V gene TRBV20-1, with TRBD1 identical over 7 bases. The germline V gene encodes CDR1 DFQATT and CDR2 SNEGSKA (reference sequence). The CDR3 is made up of 15 amino acids. Germline trimming cut 6 bases from V and 1 base from J; bases unmatched to any gene: 9. As DNA, the CDR3 is TGCAGTGCGCCGCAGGGGGTCCCAAGCAATCAGCCCCAGCATTTT. It yields the protein CSAPQGVPSNQPQHF.

There are many counts of this clonotype. The genes are TRBV6-1 and TRBJ2-6; a possible D gene is TRBD1 (6 bases). The CDR3 runs to 15 residues. The V gene's germline CDR1 is MNHNS and CDR2 SASEGT. V lost 8 bases and J 1 base, leaving 12 bases between the germline ends. The CDR3 nucleotides read TGTGCCAGCCGGACAGCCTCGTCTGGGGCCAACGTCCTGACTTTC. Its translation is CASRTASSGANVLTF.

In this sample, this clonotype turned up many times. The chain joins TRBV5-6 to TRBJ2-7, with no clear D. The V end was cut by 2 bases, the J end by 2 bases, with 5 bases between. Per the germline V gene, CDR1 is SGHDT and CDR2 is YYEEEE. The CDR3 length is 12 residues. CDR3 sequence: CASSFRPYEQYF. CDR3 sequence (DNA): TGTGCCAGCAGCTTTCGTCCCTACGAGCAGTACTTC. The entire variable domain, with the rest obtained from reference TRBV5-6 and TRBJ2-7, is as follows: DAGVTQSPTHLIKTRGQQVTLRCSPKSGHDTVSWYQQALGQGPQFIFQYYEEEERQRGNFPDRFSGHQFPNYSSELNVNALLLGDSALYLCASSFRPYEQYFGPGTRLTVT.

This chain uses TRBV20-1 with TRBJ2-1; D not certain. The germline V gene has CDR1 DFQATT and CDR2 SNEGSKA (reference sequence). V lost 1 base, J lost 1 base, and 8 bases lay in between. CDR3 size: 14 residues. The CDR3 DNA follows: TGCAGTGCTAGAGTCGGGCTATCCTACAATGAGCAGTTCTTC. Its protein is CSARVGLSYNEQFF.

This clonotype was seen a few times. The chain carries TRBV20-1 and TRBJ2-7; TRBD1 is a possible D gene (6 bases). The ends were cut back, 0 bases at V and 3 bases at J, with 15 bases in the middle. The CDR3 contains 15 residues. The germline V gene encodes CDR1 DFQATT and CDR2 SNEGSKA (reference sequence). CDR3 amino acids: CSAREQGHWDYEQYF. The CDR3 DNA reads as TGCAGTGCTAGAGAACAGGGCCACTGGGACTACGAGCAGTACTTC.

A remark on this clonotype: A junction boundary mismatches the germline segment, possibly from a read error. The rearrangement joins TRBV20-1 to TRBJ1-5; unclear D gene. CDR3 size: 17 residues. From germline, CDR1 is DFQATT and CDR2 SNEGSKA (reference sequence). The CDR3 is CCARVGGGRYSNQPQHF. The CDR3 DNA reads as TGCTGTGCTAGAGTAGGAGGCGGCCGATATAGCAATCAGCCCCAGCATTTT.

The V and J genes are TRBV7-3 and TRBJ2-2; D gene uncertain. This CDR3 has 14 amino acids. V lost 2 bases to trimming and J lost 7 bases, with 11 bases between them. Germline V lookup: CDR1 SGHTA, CDR2 FQGTGA. The CDR3 nucleotides read TGTGCCAGCAGCTTATCAGGCCCTGTCGGGGAGCTGTTTTTT. Its protein product is CASSLSGPVGELFF.

This clonotype was detected a few times. The genes are TRBV20-1 and TRBJ2-5; maybe TRBD1 (5 bases). The V end was cut by 6 bases, the J end by 4 bases, with 15 bases between. CDR3 size: 13 residues. Germline V gene lookup returns CDR1 DFQATT and CDR2 SNEGSKA (reference sequence). DNA of the CDR3: TGCAGTGCCCGACCAGGGATCTCAGAGACCCAGTACTTC. Translated: CSARPGISETQYF.

J is TRBJ2-3 and V is TRBV7-8; 8 bases fit TRBD2. CDR3 size: 16 residues. V shed 5 bases and J 1 base; nucleotides not matched to a gene: 8. The germline gives CDR1 SGHVS, CDR2 FQNEAQ. The CDR3 loop reads CASSGVIAGRTDTQYF. CDR3 bases: TGTGCCAGCAGCGGAGTTATAGCGGGGCGCACAGATACGCAGTATTTT.

In its sample, this clonotype was seen a few times. V is TRBV24-1 and J is TRBJ2-3; TRBD1 might be the D (6 bases). Trimming left V 2 bases short and J 2 bases short, with 19 bases between. The germline V gene has CDR1 KGHDR and CDR2 SFDVKD. The CDR3 loop spans 18 amino acids. The CDR3 coding sequence is TGTGCCACCAGTGATTGGCCCGTAGGGGGTTTTAACACAGATACGCAGTATTTT. Its protein is CATSDWPVGGFNTDTQYF.

Only a few counts were recorded for this clonotype. The rearrangement links TRBV20-1 to TRBJ1-2, with TRBD1 matching 7 bases. The CDR3 has 12 amino acids. Germline values: CDR1 DFQATT, CDR2 SNEGSKA (reference sequence). Trimming cost V 6 bases and J 0 bases; bases outside gene matches: 1. The CDR3 here is CSAGTANYGYTF. CDR3 DNA: TGCAGTGCCGGGACAGCTAACTATGGCTACACCTTC.

The chain employs TRBV7-3 and TRBJ1-1; weak D call: TRBD1 (5 bases). Germline V gene data show CDR1 as SGHTA and CDR2 as FQGTGA. V was trimmed by 4 bases and J by 0 bases, leaving 9 bases between them. This CDR3 is built from 14 residues. Written as DNA, the CDR3 is TGTGCCAGCAGCTCCAGGGTCGTGAACACTGAAGCTTTCTTT. Translated, it gives CASSSRVVNTEAFF.

This chain joins TRBV5-1 and TRBJ2-3, with TRBD1 as a possible D gene (6 bases). CDR1 SGHRS and CDR2 YFSETQ come from the germline V gene. The CDR3 extends over 14 amino acids. V was trimmed by 0 bases and J by 8 bases, leaving 13 bases between them. The CDR3 reads CASSLATGEGTQYF. In DNA, the CDR3 is TGCGCCAGCAGCTTGGCGACAGGTGAAGGTACGCAGTATTTT.

This chain connects TRBV20-1 to TRBJ1-3, with D hard to call. The CDR3 has 14 residues. Germline V lookup: CDR1 DFQATT, CDR2 SNEGSKA (reference sequence). Deletions cut 3 bases from V and 0 bases from J, with 9 bases between. CDR3 sequence reads: CSARRASSGNTIYF. The CDR3 nucleotides are TGCAGTGCTAGGAGGGCCAGCTCTGGAAACACCATATATTTT.

The CDR3 bases are TGTGCCAGCAGCTTCGGACAGGCGAATGGCTACACCTTC. This gives the protein CASSFGQANGYTF. The chain employs TRBV11-2 and TRBJ1-2, with 7 positions matching TRBD1. Germline trimming cut 3 bases from V and 6 bases from J; bases unmatched to any gene: 4. CDR1 SGHAT and CDR2 FQNNGV come from the germline V gene. The CDR3 has 13 residues.

The chain recombines TRBV7-2 with TRBJ2-1; weak D call: TRBD2 (6 bases). The CDR3 consists of 14 residues. Germline-derived CDR1 and CDR2 are SGHTA and FQGNSA. Trimming shortened V by 4 bases and J by 13 bases, and 20 bases separated the two germline ends. The CDR3 spells CASSSQNLRGSQFF. DNA for the CDR3: TGTGCCAGCAGCTCCCAAAATTTGCGGGGTTCTCAGTTCTTC.